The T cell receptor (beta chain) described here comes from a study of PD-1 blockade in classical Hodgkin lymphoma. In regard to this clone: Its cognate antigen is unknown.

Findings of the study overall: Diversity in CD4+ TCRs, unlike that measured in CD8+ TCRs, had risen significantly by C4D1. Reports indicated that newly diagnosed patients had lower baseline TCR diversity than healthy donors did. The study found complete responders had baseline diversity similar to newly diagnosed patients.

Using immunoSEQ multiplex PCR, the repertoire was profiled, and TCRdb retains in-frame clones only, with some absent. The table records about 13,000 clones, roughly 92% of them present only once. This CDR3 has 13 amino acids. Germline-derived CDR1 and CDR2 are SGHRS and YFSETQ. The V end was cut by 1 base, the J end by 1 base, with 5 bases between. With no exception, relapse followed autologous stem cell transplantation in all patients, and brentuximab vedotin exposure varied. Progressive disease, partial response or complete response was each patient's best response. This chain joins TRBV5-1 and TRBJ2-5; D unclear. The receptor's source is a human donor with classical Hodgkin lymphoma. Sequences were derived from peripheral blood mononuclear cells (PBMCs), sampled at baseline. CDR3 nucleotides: TGCGCCAGCAGCTTGACAGTCCAAGAGACCCAGTACTTC. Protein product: CASSLTVQETQYF.